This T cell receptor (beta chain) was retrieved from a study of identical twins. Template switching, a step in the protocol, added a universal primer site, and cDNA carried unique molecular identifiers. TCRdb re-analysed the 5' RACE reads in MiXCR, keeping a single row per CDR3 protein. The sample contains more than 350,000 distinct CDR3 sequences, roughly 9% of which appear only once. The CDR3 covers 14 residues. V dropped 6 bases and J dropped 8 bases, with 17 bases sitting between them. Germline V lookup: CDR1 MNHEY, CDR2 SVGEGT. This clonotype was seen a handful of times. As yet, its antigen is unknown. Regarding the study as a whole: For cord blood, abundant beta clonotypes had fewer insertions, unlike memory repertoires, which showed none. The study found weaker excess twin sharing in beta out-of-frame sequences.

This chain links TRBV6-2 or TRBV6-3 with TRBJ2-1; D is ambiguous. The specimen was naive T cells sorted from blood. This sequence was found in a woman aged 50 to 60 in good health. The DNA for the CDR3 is TGTGCCAGCAGACCCTCTCCCTCTTCGGATGAGCAGTTCTTC. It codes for CASRPSPSSDEQFF.